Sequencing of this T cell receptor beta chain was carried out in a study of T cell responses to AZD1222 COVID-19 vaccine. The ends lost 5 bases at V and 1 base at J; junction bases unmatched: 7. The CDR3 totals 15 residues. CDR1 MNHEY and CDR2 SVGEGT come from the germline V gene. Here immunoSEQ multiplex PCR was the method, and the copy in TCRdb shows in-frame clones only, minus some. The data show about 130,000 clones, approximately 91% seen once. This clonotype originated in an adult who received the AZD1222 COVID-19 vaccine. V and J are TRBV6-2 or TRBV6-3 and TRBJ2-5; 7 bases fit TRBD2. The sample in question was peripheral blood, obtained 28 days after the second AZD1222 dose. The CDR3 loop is CASSQQAGTQETQYF. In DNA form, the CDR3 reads TGTGCCAGCAGTCAACAAGCGGGGACCCAAGAGACCCAGTACTTC.